This T cell receptor (beta chain) was obtained from a study of identical twins. This clonotype was seen just once. Trimming pared 0 bases from V and 2 bases from J, leaving 29 bases between. Germline CDR1 reads DFQATT; CDR2 reads SNEGSKA (reference sequence). This CDR3 has 20 amino acids. cDNA carried unique molecular identifiers, and a universal primer site was added by template switching. TCRdb independently ran MiXCR on the 5' RACE reads; one entry per CDR3 protein. The repertoire holds approximately 500,000 distinct CDR3 sequences, with 20% to 25% as singletons. Another study also made use of these data, one on T cells expressing NK-cell markers. That investigation notes: Four of the donors also had these clonotypes leading their CD3+CD56-NKG2C+ fraction.

V is TRBV20-1 and J is TRBJ2-7; D is possibly TRBD2 (7 bases). The clonotype comes from a woman between 18 and 29 years old in good health. The sample comprised CD4+ T cells sorted from blood. CDR3 in DNA: TGCAGTGCTAGAGATTCGGGGAAATGGTCGGGGGGCGGATCGGCCTACGAGCAGTACTTC. Protein product: CSARDSGKWSGGGSAYEQYF.